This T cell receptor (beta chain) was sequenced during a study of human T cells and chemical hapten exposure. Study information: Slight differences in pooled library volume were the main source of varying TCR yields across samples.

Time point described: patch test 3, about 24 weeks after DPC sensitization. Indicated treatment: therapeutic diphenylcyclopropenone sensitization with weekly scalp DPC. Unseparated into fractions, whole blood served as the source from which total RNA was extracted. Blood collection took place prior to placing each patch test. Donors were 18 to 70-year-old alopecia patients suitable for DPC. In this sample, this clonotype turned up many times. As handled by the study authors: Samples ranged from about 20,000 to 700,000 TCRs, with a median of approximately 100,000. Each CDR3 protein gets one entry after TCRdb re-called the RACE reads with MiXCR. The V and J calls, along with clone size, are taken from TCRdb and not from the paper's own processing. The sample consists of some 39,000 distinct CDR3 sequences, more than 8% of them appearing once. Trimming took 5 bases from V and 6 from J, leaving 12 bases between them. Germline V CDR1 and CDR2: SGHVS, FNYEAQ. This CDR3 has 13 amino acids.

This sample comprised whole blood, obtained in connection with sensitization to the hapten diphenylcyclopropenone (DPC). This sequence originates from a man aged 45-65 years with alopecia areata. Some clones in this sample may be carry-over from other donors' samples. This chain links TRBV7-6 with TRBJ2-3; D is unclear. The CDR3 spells CASSIYKDDTQYF. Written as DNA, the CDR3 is TGTGCCAGCAGCATATACAAGGATGATACGCAGTATTTT.